These 4 T cell receptor beta chains came from one sample sequenced in a study of blood T cell repertoires in COVID-19. Generated by immunoSEQ multiplex PCR, the TCRdb table keeps only in-frame clones and is missing some. The sample shows some 190,000 clones, 80% to 90% of them seen only once. Specimen: peripheral blood. These receptors came from a human donor with active or convalescent COVID-19. The donor label of this sample is uncertain.

The CDR3 loop reads CASSLPQETQYF. DNA of the CDR3: TGTGCCAGCAGCTTGCCACAAGAGACCCAGTACTTC. V and J are TRBV5-4 and TRBJ2-5; D not certain. The CDR3 has 12 residues. In germline, CDR1 is SGHNT, CDR2 YYREEE (reference sequence). Trimming left V 1 base short and J 2 bases short, with 3 bases between.

This chain connects TRBV25-1 to TRBJ1-6, with 10 bases identical to TRBD1. The CDR3 sequence is 17 residues long. Germline V lookup: CDR1 MGHDK, CDR2 SYGVNS. The V segment lost 8 bases and the J segment 10 bases; nucleotides outside the gene matches: 17. CDR3 loop: CASGGTWDRGRGSPLHF. The CDR3, as DNA: TGTGCCAGCGGGGGGACATGGGACAGGGGAAGAGGCTCACCCCTCCACTTT.

In DNA, the CDR3 is TGCGCCAGCAGCCAGGGGTGGGGCCTGTTATTTATTGTTGCCGGGGAGCTGTTTTTT. The encoded protein is CASSQGWGLLFIVAGELFF. This chain joins TRBV4-1 and TRBJ2-2; D might be TRBD1 (5 bases). Germline lookup yields CDR1 MGHRA and CDR2 YSYEKL. CDR3 length: 19 residues. The germline V and J ends were trimmed by 3 bases and 6 bases, with 26 bases remaining between them.

This clone came up once. The V call is TRBV19, the J call TRBJ1-3; no reliable D call. V was trimmed by 5 bases and J by 3 bases, leaving 11 bases between them. Germline lookup yields CDR1 LNHDA and CDR2 SQIVND (reference sequence). The CDR3 has 14 amino acids. CDR3: CASSPIGSGNTIYF. CDR3 bases: TGTGCCAGTAGTCCCATCGGGAGTGGAAACACCATATATTTT.